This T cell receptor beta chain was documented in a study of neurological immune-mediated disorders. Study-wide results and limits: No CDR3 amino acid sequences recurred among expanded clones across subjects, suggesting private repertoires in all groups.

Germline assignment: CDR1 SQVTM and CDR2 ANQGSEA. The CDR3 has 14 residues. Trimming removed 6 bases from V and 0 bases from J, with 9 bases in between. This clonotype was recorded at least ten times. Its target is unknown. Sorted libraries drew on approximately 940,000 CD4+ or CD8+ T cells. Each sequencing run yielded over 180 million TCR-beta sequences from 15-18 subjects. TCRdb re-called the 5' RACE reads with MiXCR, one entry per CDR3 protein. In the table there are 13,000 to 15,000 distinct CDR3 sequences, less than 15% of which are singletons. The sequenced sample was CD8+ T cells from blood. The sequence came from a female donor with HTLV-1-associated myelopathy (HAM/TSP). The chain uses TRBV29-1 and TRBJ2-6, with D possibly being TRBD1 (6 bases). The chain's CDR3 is CSVQGGSGANVLTF. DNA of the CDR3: TGCAGCGTCCAAGGGGGCTCTGGGGCCAACGTCCTGACTTTC.